The 7 T cell receptor beta chains below all came from one sample that was sequenced in a study of T cell responses to AZD1222 COVID-19 vaccine (dated by TCRdb to about 2021). What this sample's time point label stands for: baseline before first vaccination. The library was prepared using the immunoSEQ multiplex PCR assay. TCRdb retrieved this table from immuneACCESS and kept in-frame rearrangements only. Not all clones are present; in checked studies, unresolved V genes account for under half, and no reason is known for the remainder. A total of 75,000 to 90,000 clones appear in this sample, 89% of them only once. The ten largest clones take up under 2.5% of the sample. Specimen: peripheral blood, collected on day 0 of AZD1222 vaccination. The receptors were gathered from an adult in good health.

V is TRBV7-3 and J is TRBJ2-3, with D perhaps being TRBD1 or TRBD2 (6 bases each). Germline CDR1 and CDR2: SGHTA and FQGTGA. The CDR3 extends over 16 amino acids. V was shortened by 5 bases and J by 3 bases, with 18 bases between the two germline ends. CDR3: CASSGGDIEVTDTQYF. The CDR3 DNA reads TGTGCCAGCAGCGGCGGGGACATAGAAGTAACAGATACGCAGTATTTT.

The rearrangement links TRBV10-2 to TRBJ1-6; D not resolved. The CDR3 sequence is 16 residues long. Germline V gene data show CDR1 as WSHSY and CDR2 as SAAADI. Trimming removed 5 bases from V and 2 bases from J, with 13 bases in between. The CDR3: CASSLGVRAYNSPLHF. The CDR3 DNA reads TGCGCCAGCAGTCTCGGGGTTCGGGCCTATAATTCACCCCTCCACTTT.

The rearrangement joins TRBV7-2 to TRBJ1-6; perhaps TRBD1 as D (6 bases). Trimming removed 2 bases at V and 8 bases at J, with 13 bases between. The germline CDR1 and CDR2 sequences are SGHTA and FQGNSA. The CDR3 spans 15 residues. For the CDR3, the DNA is TGTGCCAGCAGCTTATCACCAGGGGAGGATTCACCCCTCCACTTT. As protein: CASSLSPGEDSPLHF.

V usage is TRBV10-3 and J usage is TRBJ1-1; a possible D gene is TRBD1 (6 bases). Trimming shortened V by 0 bases and J by 4 bases, and 18 bases separated the two germline ends. This CDR3 is 17 amino acids long. In germline, CDR1 is ENHRY, CDR2 SYGVKD. The CDR3 sequence is CAISESGGQLDFTEAFF. Here the CDR3 DNA reads TGTGCCATCAGTGAGTCGGGAGGACAGCTAGACTTCACTGAAGCTTTCTTT.

The genes are TRBV18 and TRBJ2-3; D call uncertain. Germline-derived CDR1 and CDR2 are KGHSH and LQKENI. The CDR3 has 13 amino acids. V lost 2 bases, J lost 6 bases, and 9 bases lay in between. The CDR3 nucleotides are TGTGCCAGCTCACCAAATTCTCGGGATACGCAGTATTTT. As protein: CASSPNSRDTQYF.

This clone has only one observation. This sequence joins TRBV5-4 and TRBJ2-7; 11 nucleotides match TRBD2. CDR1 SGHNT and CDR2 YYREEE come from the germline V gene (reference sequence). CDR3 length equals 18 residues. The V segment lost 0 bases and the J segment 7 bases; nucleotides outside the gene matches: 15. CDR3: CASSLGVLAGGPFLEQYF. The CDR3 DNA reads TGTGCCAGCAGCTTGGGTGTGCTAGCGGGAGGACCTTTTTTGGAGCAGTACTTC. Together with reference TRBV5-4 and TRBJ2-7, the CDR3 gives the full variable domain: ETGVTQSPTHLIKTRGQQVTLRCSSQSGHNTVSWYQQALGQGPQFIFQYYREEENGRGNFPPRFSGLQFPNYSSELNVNALELDDSALYLCASSLGVLAGGPFLEQYFGPGTRLTVT.

The chain combines TRBV9 with TRBJ2-1, with 11 bases aligning to TRBD2. CDR3 size: 16 residues. Germline trimming cut 0 bases from V and 4 bases from J; bases unmatched to any gene: 3. The germline V gene has CDR1 SGDLS and CDR2 YYNGEE. CDR3 region: CASSVAGTSGYNEQFF. The CDR3 DNA follows: TGTGCCAGCAGCGTAGCTGGGACTAGCGGATACAATGAGCAGTTCTTC.